What follows are 28 T cell receptor beta chains derived from one specimen sequenced in a study of shared clonotypes between healthy human individuals. Naive CD8 cells were CD45RO-negative, positively selected for CCR7, excluding terminally differentiated effector memory CD45RA+ cells. Method: immunoSEQ multiplex PCR; TCRdb's copy keeps in-frame clones and lacks some. The sample lists under 700,000 clones; around 95% were seen once. What was sequenced was naive CD8+ T cells sorted from blood. These receptor sequences come from a woman aged 25 to 39 in good health.

The J gene is TRBJ2-7, the V gene TRBV13; TRBD2 might be the D (6 bases). CDR1 is PRHDT and CDR2 is FYEKMQ in the germline V gene (reference sequence). The V end was cut by 3 bases, the J end by 1 base, with 13 bases between. This CDR3 spans 15 amino acids. CDR3 region: CASSFSLAGSYEQYF. CDR3 in DNA: TGTGCCAGCAGCTTCTCCCTCGCGGGATCCTACGAGCAGTACTTC.

The rearrangement uses TRBV9 and TRBJ2-2; 8 positions agree with TRBD2. The ends lost 3 bases at V and 5 bases at J; junction bases unmatched: 9. CDR1 SGDLS and CDR2 YYNGEE come from the germline V gene. The CDR3 sequence is 16 residues long. In DNA form, the CDR3 reads TGTGCCAGCAGCGAAGAGGGGACTAGTCGTACCGGGGAGCTGTTTTTT. Amino acid sequence: CASSEEGTSRTGELFF.

This chain links TRBV7-8 with TRBJ1-2; D perhaps matches TRBD1 (6 bases). V lost 1 base and J 5 bases, leaving 26 bases between the germline ends. CDR3 length: 19 amino acids. The V gene's germline CDR1 is SGHVS and CDR2 FQNEAQ. CDR3 DNA sequence: TGTGCCAGCAGCTTAGATCCCCCCGGGACATGGGGGGCCTCTTATGGCTACACCTTC. Amino acids: CASSLDPPGTWGASYGYTF.

The V call is TRBV19, the J call TRBJ2-2; no reliable D call. CDR3 length: 14 amino acids. Germline CDR1 is LNHDA and CDR2 is SQIVND (reference sequence). Trimming removed 4 bases at V and 5 bases at J, with 11 bases between. Written as DNA, the CDR3 is TGTGCCAGTAGTACCCACTTTGGGACCGGGGAGCTGTTTTTT. Its protein is CASSTHFGTGELFF.

The rearrangement links TRBV7-3 to TRBJ2-7; 11 bases agree with TRBD2. The CDR3 extends over 15 amino acids. Trimming removed 5 bases from V and 5 bases from J; junction bases left unmatched: 8. Per the germline V gene, CDR1 is SGHTA and CDR2 is FQGTGA. The CDR3 loop reads CASSRRASGRNEQYF. Here the CDR3 DNA reads TGTGCCAGCAGCCGAAGGGCTAGCGGGAGGAACGAGCAGTACTTC.

The chain uses TRBV7-6 and TRBJ2-7; 8 nucleotides agree with TRBD1. The CDR3 extends over 14 amino acids. Germline V gives CDR1 SGHVS, CDR2 FNYEAQ. Germline trimming cut 5 bases from V and 3 bases from J; bases unmatched to any gene: 6. The CDR3 loop is CASSPGQGRYEQYF. CDR3 nucleotides: TGTGCCAGCAGCCCCGGACAGGGTCGCTACGAGCAGTACTTC.

The chain employs TRBV29-1 and TRBJ2-7, with 9 bases that match TRBD2. Germline CDR1 is SQVTM and CDR2 is ANQGSEA. Trimming at V came to 4 bases and at J to 3 bases, leaving 10 bases not matched to a gene. CDR3 length: 15 amino acids. The CDR3 DNA reads TGCAGCGTTGCGGGCGGGAGGGCCGGAATCTACGAGCAGTACTTC. Its translation: CSVAGGRAGIYEQYF.

This chain uses TRBV7-8 with TRBJ1-1; perhaps TRBD1 as D (5 bases). Trimming took off 1 base at V and 5 bases at J, with 11 bases between the two ends. The CDR3 covers 14 residues. CDR1 is SGHVS and CDR2 is FQNEAQ in the germline V gene. The CDR3: CASSLGTYRTEAFF. The CDR3, as DNA: TGTGCCAGCAGCTTAGGTACTTACAGGACTGAAGCTTTCTTT. The complete variable domain, with remaining parts taken from reference TRBV7-8 and TRBJ1-1, reads GAGVSQSPRYKVAKRGQDVALRCDPISGHVSLFWYQQALGQGPEFLTYFQNEAQLDKSGLPSDRFFAERPEGSVSTLKIQRTQQEDSAVYLCASSLGTYRTEAFFGQGTRLTVV.

This sequence joins TRBV10-1 and TRBJ1-1; D remains ambiguous. CDR3 length: 14 residues. V was clipped by 2 bases and J by 2 bases, with 9 bases between them. CDR1 is WNHNN and CDR2 is SYGVQD in the germline V gene (reference sequence). The CDR3 DNA reads as TGCGCCAGCAGTGAGGGTCAGTCTAACACTGAAGCTTTCTTT. Its translation: CASSEGQSNTEAFF.

The genes are TRBV9 and TRBJ2-1; D gene ambiguous. V was clipped by 0 bases and J by 5 bases, with 18 bases between them. The CDR3 spans 17 residues. Germline-derived CDR1 and CDR2 are SGDLS and YYNGEE. The CDR3 reads CASSVARVFSTNNEQFF. The DNA for the CDR3 is TGTGCCAGCAGCGTAGCTCGTGTCTTTTCAACAAACAATGAGCAGTTCTTC.

The V gene is TRBV18, the J gene TRBJ2-7, with 8 nucleotides matching TRBD1. The ends lost 3 bases at V and 5 bases at J; junction bases unmatched: 9. Germline V gene lookup returns CDR1 KGHSH and CDR2 LQKENI. The CDR3 is 15 residues long. For the CDR3, the DNA is TGTGCCAGCTCACCTCCGGGACAGGTCGATGACGAGCAGTACTTC. Residues: CASSPPGQVDDEQYF.

The chain combines TRBV5-6 with TRBJ1-4, with no clear D. Trimming removed 4 bases from V and 0 bases from J, with 10 bases in between. Per the germline V gene, CDR1 is SGHDT and CDR2 is YYEEEE. The CDR3 covers 15 residues. CDR3 sequence reads: CASSGDPATNEKLFF. DNA for the CDR3: TGTGCCAGCAGCGGCGACCCTGCAACTAATGAAAAACTGTTTTTT.

This chain uses TRBV28 with TRBJ1-1; D is unclear. The CDR3 covers 17 residues. Germline V CDR1 and CDR2: MDHEN, SYDVKM. The V end lost 3 bases, the J end lost 0 bases, and 17 bases lay between the germline ends. For the CDR3, the DNA is TGTGCCAGCAGTTTTCTTGCTAGGGATTATATGAACACTGAAGCTTTCTTT. Amino acids: CASSFLARDYMNTEAFF.

The chain is built from TRBV7-6 and TRBJ1-1; TRBD1 agrees at 8 bases. Germline V gives CDR1 SGHVS, CDR2 FNYEAQ. This CDR3 contains 15 residues. The ends lost 1 base at V and 2 bases at J; junction bases unmatched: 3. The DNA for the CDR3 is TGTGCCAGCAGCTTAGACAGGGGGATCAACACTGAAGCTTTCTTT. It encodes CASSLDRGINTEAFF. Full variable domain (rest looked up from reference TRBV7-6 and TRBJ1-1): GAGVSQSPRYKVTKRGQDVALRCDPISGHVSLYWYRQALGQGPEFLTYFNYEAQQDKSGLPNDRFSAERPEGSISTLTIQRTEQRDSAMYRCASSLDRGINTEAFFGQGTRLTVV.

The chain joins TRBV19 to TRBJ1-4; no clear D gene. The CDR3 length is 11 residues. Per germline, CDR1 LNHDA and CDR2 SQIVND (reference sequence). Trimming removed 3 bases at V and 6 bases at J, with 2 bases between. The CDR3 region has the DNA TGTGCCAGTAGTATTTATGAAAAACTGTTTTTT. Protein sequence: CASSIYEKLFF.

This chain connects TRBV28 to TRBJ2-7, with D maybe TRBD2 (5 bases). This CDR3 is 17 amino acids long. From germline, CDR1 is MDHEN and CDR2 SYDVKM. Trimming removed 3 bases from V and 2 bases from J, with 20 bases in between. The CDR3 loop is CASSFPSRQVGAYEQYF. In DNA form, the CDR3 reads TGTGCCAGCAGTTTTCCCTCGAGGCAAGTGGGAGCCTACGAGCAGTACTTC.

This chain joins TRBV9 and TRBJ1-2; D is undetermined. The V and J ends lost 4 bases and 5 bases respectively, with 9 bases between them. The CDR3 totals 12 residues. Germline V gene sequence: CDR1 SGDLS, CDR2 YYNGEE. The CDR3 sequence is CASSSTLYGYTF. CDR3 coding DNA: TGTGCCAGCAGCTCGACCCTATATGGCTACACCTTC.

V and J are TRBV4-1 and TRBJ2-1; TRBD2 matches 8 bases. V shed 1 base, J shed 8 bases, and the junction held 10 bases outside the gene matches. The CDR3 sequence is 16 residues long. Germline CDR1 reads MGHRA; CDR2 reads YSYEKL. DNA of the CDR3: TGCGCCAGCAGCCAAGGGAGGAAGACTAGCGCTGATGAGCAGTTCTTC. The encoded protein is CASSQGRKTSADEQFF.

A few counts support this clone. The chain recombines TRBV6-5 with TRBJ2-7; the D gene is possibly TRBD2 (6 bases). Deletions cut 0 bases from V and 5 bases from J, with 14 bases between. This CDR3 has 15 amino acids. Germline CDR1 is MNHEY and CDR2 is SVGAGI. The DNA for the CDR3 is TGTGCCAGCAGTTACTCGACGGGAGAGCTCCACGAGCAGTACTTC. Translating gives CASSYSTGELHEQYF.

The chain couples TRBV2 to TRBJ1-5, with TRBD1 matching over 8 bases. Germline assignment: CDR1 SNHLY and CDR2 FYNNEI. J gave up 7 bases and V 5 bases, and 7 bases lay outside the gene matches. The CDR3 loop spans 14 amino acids. CDR3: CASSPQTGDQPQHF. CDR3 sequence (DNA): TGTGCCAGCAGTCCTCAGACAGGGGACCAGCCCCAGCATTTT.

This clone was seen once. V gene TRBV29-1 combines with J gene TRBJ1-3; no firm D call. There are 13 residues in the CDR3. With 3 bases removed from V and 3 bases from J, the gap between germline ends came to 9 bases. Germline V gene data show CDR1 as SQVTM and CDR2 as ANQGSEA. This chain's CDR3 is CSVDLGDGNTIYF. The CDR3 bases are TGCAGCGTTGACTTGGGAGATGGAAACACCATATATTTT.

This chain connects TRBV9 to TRBJ2-3, with TRBD2 matching over 13 bases. Germline CDR1 and CDR2: SGDLS and YYNGEE. The CDR3 covers 14 residues. V shed 3 bases, J shed 9 bases, and the junction held 4 bases outside the gene matches. In DNA, the CDR3 is TGTGCCAGCAGCGCCGGGACTAGCGGGGACACGCAGTATTTT. This encodes CASSAGTSGDTQYF.

The rearrangement links TRBV28 to TRBJ1-5; a weak D match, TRBD1 (6 bases). From germline, CDR1 is MDHEN and CDR2 SYDVKM. The length of the CDR3 is 19 residues. V was pared by 6 bases and J by 1 base, with 25 bases between. CDR3 bases: TGTGCCAGCAGCCCTGGTGGGGGGCCGGTTTTTGTGAGCAATCAGCCCCAGCATTTT. Translation gives CASSPGGGPVFVSNQPQHF.

The V call is TRBV6-5, the J call TRBJ2-7; TRBD2 agrees at 9 bases. CDR3 size: 15 residues. After removal of 0 bases from V and 2 bases from J, the junction contained 2 bases not matched to a gene. Germline CDR1 is MNHEY and CDR2 is SVGAGI. CDR3 loop: CASSYSVAGAYEQYF. The CDR3 bases are TGTGCCAGCAGTTACTCGGTAGCGGGAGCCTACGAGCAGTACTTC.

Of note for this clone: Mismatch with germline at one junction end may stem from a read error. The chain uses TRBV7-6 and TRBJ2-1, with TRBD2 identical over 7 bases. CDR1 SGHVS and CDR2 FNYEAQ come from the germline V gene. This CDR3 has 17 residues. The CDR3 loop is CASTLGAASGSYNEQFF. DNA of the CDR3: TGTGCCAGCACCTTAGGGGCGGCTAGCGGTTCCTACAATGAGCAGTTCTTC.

The V gene is TRBV7-9, the J gene TRBJ1-1; D gene ambiguous. CDR3 length: 16 amino acids. Germline assignment: CDR1 SEHNR and CDR2 FQNEAQ (reference sequence). Trimming stripped 5 bases from V and 0 bases from J, with 16 bases between. CDR3 sequence (DNA): TGTGCCAGCAGCCCAGGCAGTGAGGTCTTGAACACTGAAGCTTTCTTT. It translates to CASSPGSEVLNTEAFF.

The chain uses TRBV5-4 and TRBJ1-3, with TRBD1 matching over 10 bases. The CDR3 runs 17 residues. V gave up 2 bases and J gave up 4 bases; unmatched junction bases: 9. CDR1 and CDR2 (germline): SGHNT, YYREEE (reference sequence). The CDR3 loop is CASSLYRDRGEGNTIYF. The CDR3, as DNA: TGTGCCAGCAGCTTATACCGGGACAGGGGAGAGGGAAACACCATATATTTT.

The chain employs TRBV4-1 and TRBJ1-2; D may be TRBD1 (5 bases). CDR1 is MGHRA, CDR2 YSYEKL, per germline. The length of the CDR3 is 16 residues. Trimming removed 7 bases at V and 0 bases at J, with 18 bases between. The chain's CDR3 is CASNNPLDTSNYGYTF. In nucleotides, the CDR3 is TGCGCCAGCAATAATCCACTGGACACTTCTAACTATGGCTACACCTTC.